This TCR beta chain comes out of a study of blood T cell repertoires in COVID-19. Per the original methods: Amplification of reference gene primers was used by the study to estimate nucleated cell counts. Assay: immunoSEQ multiplex PCR; the TCRdb copy retains only in-frame clones and omits some. V and J calls and clone size follow that table, whereas D and trimming were derived from the DNA. Of 200,000 to 250,000 clones in the sample, approximately 83% were seen once. In this sample, this clone turned up once. All enrollees were about 18 to 90 years old and from about two dozen US areas. Cohort allocation depended upon clinical history that participants reported. Trimming took 1 base from V and 0 from J, leaving 22 bases between them. The length of the CDR3 is 20 residues. Germline V gene sequence: CDR1 LGHNA, CDR2 YNFKEQ.

The source of this sequence is a woman in her 40s who had been exposed to COVID-19. The chain has TRBV4-2 and TRBJ2-1; D gene ambiguous. The sequenced material came from PBMCs or T cells enriched from blood (not recorded which). The CDR3, as DNA: TGTGCCAGCAGCCAAGGCCAGTCCCCTTTAAGTCGGAGCTCCTACAATGAGCAGTTCTTC. Translation gives CASSQGQSPLSRSSYNEQFF.